This TCR beta chain was sequenced in a study of blood T cell repertoires in COVID-19. Produced via immunoSEQ multiplex PCR; TCRdb's table is partial and in-frame only. This table has more than 350,000 clones, roughly 86% appearing once. This CDR3 is 16 amino acids long. Germline V CDR1 and CDR2: GTSNPN, SVGIG (reference sequence). Trimming shortened V by 0 bases and J by 6 bases, and 18 bases separated the two germline ends. The TCR originated in a woman aged 25 to 45 with COVID-19, enrolled during active disease. This chain connects TRBV30 to TRBJ1-5, with D perhaps TRBD1 (6 bases). Sequences were obtained from peripheral blood. The CDR3 sequence: CAWSVRGPGVGQPQHF. For the CDR3, the DNA is TGTGCCTGGAGTGTCCGCGGCCCAGGGGTTGGTCAGCCCCAGCATTTT.